Listed below are T cell receptor beta chains from one sample, sequenced in a study of blood T cell repertoires in COVID-19. Sequencing was performed with immunoSEQ multiplex PCR; in TCRdb, only in-frame clones are kept and a portion is missing. The table lists 95,000 to 110,000 clones, 70% to 90% of them singletons. Sequencing was carried out using peripheral blood. The receptors come from a man between 50 and 59 years old with active or convalescent COVID-19. Both conserved end residues are part of each CDR3. Fields, in order: J gene, D gene, clone size, CDR3 length, V gene, CDR3 DNA, CDR3 protein. The D gene is left open where the match is weak. Expanded clones are given a class, and other clones once, few, many or no size at all.

J: TRBJ1-1; D: .; size: .; length: 14; V: TRBV6-5; DNA: TGTGCCAGCAGTTACTCAGGGGTGCGCACTGAAGCTTTCTTT; CDR3: CASSYSGVRTEAFF
J: TRBJ1-5; D: .; size: .; length: 16; V: TRBV18; DNA: TGTGCCAGCTCACCGGGTTCGGGGGGCGGCAATCAGCCCCAGCATTTT; CDR3: CASSPGSGGGNQPQHF
J: TRBJ2-1; D: .; size: .; length: 15; V: TRBV7-2; DNA: TGTGCCAGCAGCTCCTCTTCTAGCTCCTACAATGAGCAGTTCTTC; CDR3: CASSSSSSSYNEQFF
J: TRBJ2-5; D: .; size: .; length: 13; V: TRBV10-2; DNA: TGCGCCAGCGCAACAGACCCAAAAGAGACCCAGTACTTC; CDR3: CASATDPKETQYF
J: TRBJ2-1; D: TRBD2; size: .; length: 15; V: TRBV7-2; DNA: TGTGCCAGCAGCCCTTGGGGAGGGCAGGGCAATGAGCAGTTCTTC; CDR3: CASSPWGGQGNEQFF
J: TRBJ2-2; D: TRBD2; size: .; length: 16; V: TRBV5-6; DNA: TGTGCCAGCAGCTTGGCCGAAGCGGGAGGGACCGGGGAGCTGTTTTTT; CDR3: CASSLAEAGGTGELFF
J: TRBJ1-1; D: TRBD1; size: .; length: 15; V: TRBV27; DNA: TGTGCCAGCAGTCGCTCAGGGGGCGCGGACACTGAAGCTTTCTTT; CDR3: CASSRSGGADTEAFF
J: TRBJ2-1; D: .; size: .; length: 11; V: TRBV7-4; DNA: TGTGCCAGCAGCTCCCCGAATGAGCAGTTCTTC; CDR3: CASSSPNEQFF
J: TRBJ2-7; D: .; size: once; length: 15; V: TRBV4-1; DNA: TGCGCCAGCAGCCACCTTAACAGGGCCCCCTACGAGCAGTACTTC; CDR3: CASSHLNRAPYEQYF
J: TRBJ2-3; D: TRBD2; size: .; length: 14; V: TRBV28; DNA: TGTGCCAGCAAGGGGACTAGCAGCACAGATACGCAGTATTTT; CDR3: CASKGTSSTDTQYF
J: TRBJ2-5; D: .; size: .; length: 17; V: TRBV7-2; DNA: TGTGCCAGCAGCCACCCCAAAAGACACGGGAGAGGAGAGACCCAGTACTTC; CDR3: CASSHPKRHGRGETQYF
J: TRBJ2-3; D: .; size: .; length: 15; V: TRBV6-4; DNA: TGTGCCAGCAGTGACTCTGGCGCGGTCACAGATACGCAGTATTTT; CDR3: CASSDSGAVTDTQYF
J: TRBJ1-1; D: .; size: .; length: 13; V: TRBV10-3; DNA: TGTGCCATCAATATGGGGCCGAACACTGAAGCTTTCTTT; CDR3: CAINMGPNTEAFF
J: TRBJ2-5; D: TRBD2; size: .; length: 15; V: TRBV7-7; DNA: TGTGCCAGCAGCCTCGTCGGACTAGCGGGAGAGACCCAGTACTTC; CDR3: CASSLVGLAGETQYF
J: TRBJ2-2; D: .; size: .; length: 15; V: TRBV5-4; DNA: TGTGCCAGCAGCCCTCAGGGGAGATGGGCCGGGGAGCTGTTTTTT; CDR3: CASSPQGRWAGELFF
J: TRBJ1-5; D: .; size: .; length: 15; V: TRBV28; DNA: TGTGCCAGCAGTTCCCAGGTCTATAGCAATCAGCCCCAGCATTTT; CDR3: CASSSQVYSNQPQHF
J: TRBJ2-7; D: TRBD2; size: .; length: 16; V: TRBV4-3; DNA: TGCGCCAGCAGCCAAGGGGGTAGCGGGAGTCATTACGAGCAGTACTTC; CDR3: CASSQGGSGSHYEQYF
J: TRBJ1-1; D: .; size: once; length: 11; V: TRBV20-1; DNA: TGCAGTGCTAGCCCAGGCACTGAAGCTTTCTTT; CDR3: CSASPGTEAFF
J: TRBJ1-1; D: TRBD1; size: .; length: 14; V: TRBV18; DNA: TGTGCCAGCTCACGACAGGGGGTGAACACTGAAGCTTTCTTT; CDR3: CASSRQGVNTEAFF
J: TRBJ2-1; D: .; size: .; length: 15; V: TRBV14; DNA: TGTGCCAGCAGCCTGGGGCGCTTCTCCTACAATGAGCAGTTCTTC; CDR3: CASSLGRFSYNEQFF
J: TRBJ2-3; D: .; size: .; length: 16; V: TRBV7-2; DNA: TGTGCCAGCAGCTCCCCAGGGGTAAAGTGGGTAGATACGCAGTATTTT; CDR3: CASSSPGVKWVDTQYF
J: TRBJ2-3; D: TRBD1; size: once; length: 14; V: TRBV11-2; DNA: TGTGCCAGCAGGACAGGGCTGAGCACAGATACGCAGTATTTT; CDR3: CASRTGLSTDTQYF
J: TRBJ2-2; D: .; size: .; length: 15; V: TRBV3-1/TRBV3-2; DNA: TGTGCCAGCAGCCTCGGACTTGCGAACACCGGGGAGCTGTTTTTT; CDR3: CASSLGLANTGELFF
J: TRBJ1-2; D: TRBD1; size: once; length: 13; V: TRBV5-1; DNA: TGCGCCAGCAGCTTGGAGGGACAGTTATACTACACCTTC; CDR3: CASSLEGQLYYTF
J: TRBJ2-7; D: .; size: .; length: 13; V: TRBV28; DNA: TGTGCCAGCAGTTTATCGGTGCTGAACGAGCAGTACTTC; CDR3: CASSLSVLNEQYF
J: TRBJ2-1; D: .; size: .; length: 12; V: TRBV30; DNA: TGTGCCTGGAGTGTAGGCGGAAGCGAGCAGTTCTTC; CDR3: CAWSVGGSEQFF
J: TRBJ1-2; D: TRBD1; size: .; length: 15; V: TRBV11-2; DNA: TGTGCCAGCAGCTTATTGCCGACAGGGCCGTATGGCTACACCTTC; CDR3: CASSLLPTGPYGYTF
J: TRBJ2-1; D: .; size: .; length: 14; V: TRBV11-3; DNA: TGTGCCAGCAGCTCCGACTCATCCTACAATGAGCAGTTCTTC; CDR3: CASSSDSSYNEQFF
J: TRBJ2-1; D: TRBD1; size: .; length: 15; V: TRBV3-1/TRBV3-2; DNA: TGTGCCAGCAGCCAAGCGGCAGGGGGATACAATGAGCAGTTCTTC; CDR3: CASSQAAGGYNEQFF
J: TRBJ2-7; D: TRBD1; size: .; length: 14; V: TRBV6-2/TRBV6-3; DNA: TGTGCCAGCAGTTACACAGGGGGCCGGAACGAGCAGTACTTC; CDR3: CASSYTGGRNEQYF
J: TRBJ2-7; D: TRBD1; size: .; length: 14; V: TRBV18; DNA: TGTGCCAGCTCACCAGCACAGGGGGCCTACGAGCAGTACTTC; CDR3: CASSPAQGAYEQYF
J: TRBJ2-1; D: .; size: .; length: 16; V: TRBV11-2; DNA: TGTGCCAGCAGCTCGGAGGCTAGCGTAACCTACAATGAGCAGTTCTTC; CDR3: CASSSEASVTYNEQFF
J: TRBJ2-3; D: TRBD2; size: .; length: 17; V: TRBV7-9; DNA: TGTGCCAGCAGCTTAGCGCTGACTAGCGGGAGCACAGATACGCAGTATTTT; CDR3: CASSLALTSGSTDTQYF
J: TRBJ2-1; D: TRBD2; size: .; length: 15; V: TRBV5-1; DNA: TGCGCCAGCAGCATCGCTAGCGGAGCCTACAATGAGCAGTTCTTC; CDR3: CASSIASGAYNEQFF
J: TRBJ1-2; D: .; size: once; length: 14; V: TRBV6-5; DNA: TGTGCCAGCAGTTACCGAGACAGCTGGTATGGCTACACCTTC; CDR3: CASSYRDSWYGYTF
J: TRBJ2-5; D: .; size: .; length: 11; V: TRBV5-4; DNA: TGTGCCAGCAGCTCGTCGGGGACCCAGTACTTC; CDR3: CASSSSGTQYF
J: TRBJ2-3; D: TRBD2; size: .; length: 14; V: TRBV19; DNA: TGTGCCAGTGGTAGCGGGGACCAAGCAACTACGCAGTATTTT; CDR3: CASGSGDQATTQYF
J: TRBJ2-1; D: TRBD2; size: .; length: 15; V: TRBV7-9; DNA: TGTGCCAGCAGCGTCCCGGGACTAGCAGATGGTGAGCAGTTCTTC; CDR3: CASSVPGLADGEQFF
J: TRBJ2-1; D: .; size: .; length: 14; V: TRBV10-2; DNA: TGCGCCAGCAGTGAGTCGTCGGCGGGACGCGGGCGGTTCTTC; CDR3: CASSESSAGRGRFF
J: TRBJ2-7; D: TRBD2; size: .; length: 12; V: TRBV29-1; DNA: TGCAGCGTTGTAGGGCTAGCGGGTTTGCAGTACTTC; CDR3: CSVVGLAGLQYF
J: TRBJ2-7; D: .; size: .; length: 17; V: TRBV11-2; DNA: TGTGCCAGCAGCCCCGTTCGTCGGGGAAAGTTGGCCTACGAGCAGTACTTC; CDR3: CASSPVRRGKLAYEQYF
J: TRBJ1-1; D: .; size: .; length: 13; V: TRBV6-6; DNA: TGTGCCAGCAGGGAACAGGGTCCCACTGAAGCTTTCTTT; CDR3: CASREQGPTEAFF
J: TRBJ1-5; D: TRBD1; size: .; length: 14; V: TRBV6-5; DNA: TGTGCCAGCAGTAGGACAGGGGGGACTCAGCCCCAGCATTTT; CDR3: CASSRTGGTQPQHF
J: TRBJ2-3; D: TRBD2; size: .; length: 17; V: TRBV5-1; DNA: TGCGCCAGCAGCCTTTGGGGTAGCGGGAGGGGCCCAGATACGCAGTATTTT; CDR3: CASSLWGSGRGPDTQYF
J: TRBJ2-4; D: TRBD1; size: .; length: 14; V: TRBV29-1; DNA: TGCAGCGTTTCGGAAACAGGGGCGGAAAACATTCAGTACTTC; CDR3: CSVSETGAENIQYF
J: TRBJ2-3; D: TRBD1; size: .; length: 16; V: TRBV11-3; DNA: TGTGCCAGCAGCTTAGTACAGGGGAATGTAACAGATACGCAGTATTTT; CDR3: CASSLVQGNVTDTQYF
J: TRBJ1-5; D: .; size: .; length: 13; V: TRBV10-1; DNA: TGCGCCAGCAGTACGGGACTTGGGCAGCCCCAGCATTTT; CDR3: CASSTGLGQPQHF
J: TRBJ1-1; D: .; size: .; length: 14; V: TRBV5-1; DNA: TGCGCCAGCAGCTTCAGAGGTCTTGACGCTGAAGCTTTCTTT; CDR3: CASSFRGLDAEAFF
J: TRBJ2-2; D: TRBD2; size: .; length: 15; V: TRBV6-5; DNA: TGTGCCAGCAGACCTCCGGAGGCGGGGGGCGGGGAGCTGTTTTTT; CDR3: CASRPPEAGGGELFF
J: TRBJ1-1; D: TRBD1; size: .; length: 14; V: TRBV7-9; DNA: TGTGCCAGCAGCTTAGGGGACAGGGGCCGTGAAGCTTTCTTT; CDR3: CASSLGDRGREAFF
J: TRBJ2-1; D: TRBD2; size: .; length: 15; V: TRBV9; DNA: TGTGCCAGCAGCGCCAGCGGGAGCTCCTACAATGAGCAGTTCTTC; CDR3: CASSASGSSYNEQFF
J: TRBJ2-1; D: .; size: .; length: 15; V: TRBV4-1; DNA: TGCGCCAGCAGCCAAGGGGGCGCGGTCTACAATGAGCAGTTCTTC; CDR3: CASSQGGAVYNEQFF
J: TRBJ2-7; D: .; size: .; length: 11; V: TRBV28; DNA: TGTGCCAGCAGTTTACAGTACGAGCAGTACTTC; CDR3: CASSLQYEQYF